This T cell receptor beta chain was sequenced for a study of blood T cell repertoires in COVID-19. Turning to the study itself: Samples came from the United States, Italy and Spain, spanning acute and convalescent COVID-19. T cells, B-cell-depleted T cells, or PBMCs provided the cDNA or gDNA that served as material.

The CDR3 length is 13 residues. Trimming cost V 3 bases and J 6 bases; bases outside gene matches: 7. Germline V gene data show CDR1 as SQVTM and CDR2 as ANQGSEA. In the original processing: Nucleated cell number was recorded as an estimate derived from reference gene primer amplification. Sequenced by immunoSEQ multiplex PCR; TCRdb stores in-frame clones only, minus some. Clonal size and the V and J genes are those of that table, whereas D and trimming came from the DNA. Counted here are tens of thousands of clones, over 75% occurring once; the ten biggest clones make up 5% to 6.5%. The receptor comes from a man aged 80 or over in a cohort sampled during active COVID-19. The material sequenced was peripheral blood. This chain joins TRBV29-1 and TRBJ1-2, with 7 bases matching TRBD1. As DNA, the CDR3 is TGCAGCGTTGATATGTACAGGGGAAATGGCTACACCTTC. Protein: CSVDMYRGNGYTF. Supplemented by reference TRBV29-1 and TRBJ1-2, the full variable domain reads SAVISQKPSRDICQRGTSLTIQCQVDSQVTMMFWYRQQPGQSLTLIATANQGSEATYESGFVIDKFPISRPNLTFSTLTVSNMSPEDSSIYLCSVDMYRGNGYTFGSGTRLTVV.